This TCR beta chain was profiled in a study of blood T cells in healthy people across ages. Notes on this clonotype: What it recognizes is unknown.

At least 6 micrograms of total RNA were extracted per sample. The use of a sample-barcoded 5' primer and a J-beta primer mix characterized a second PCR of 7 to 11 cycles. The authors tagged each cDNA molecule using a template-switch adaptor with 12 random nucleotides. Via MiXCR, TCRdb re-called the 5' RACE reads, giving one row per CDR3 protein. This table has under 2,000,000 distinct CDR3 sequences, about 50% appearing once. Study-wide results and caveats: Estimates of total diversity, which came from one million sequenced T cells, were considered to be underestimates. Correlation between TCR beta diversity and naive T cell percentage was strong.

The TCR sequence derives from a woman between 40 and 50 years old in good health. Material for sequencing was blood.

CDR3 coding DNA: TGTGCCAGCAGTGAAAAGGACGGGGGCTCCTACAATGAGCAGTTCTTC. This sequence encodes CASSEKDGGSYNEQFF. The chain employs TRBV25-1 and TRBJ2-1, with D possibly TRBD2 on 6 matching bases. In germline, CDR1 is MGHDK, CDR2 SYGVNS. The CDR3 has 16 amino acids. V lost 2 bases, J lost 0 bases, and 11 bases lay in between.